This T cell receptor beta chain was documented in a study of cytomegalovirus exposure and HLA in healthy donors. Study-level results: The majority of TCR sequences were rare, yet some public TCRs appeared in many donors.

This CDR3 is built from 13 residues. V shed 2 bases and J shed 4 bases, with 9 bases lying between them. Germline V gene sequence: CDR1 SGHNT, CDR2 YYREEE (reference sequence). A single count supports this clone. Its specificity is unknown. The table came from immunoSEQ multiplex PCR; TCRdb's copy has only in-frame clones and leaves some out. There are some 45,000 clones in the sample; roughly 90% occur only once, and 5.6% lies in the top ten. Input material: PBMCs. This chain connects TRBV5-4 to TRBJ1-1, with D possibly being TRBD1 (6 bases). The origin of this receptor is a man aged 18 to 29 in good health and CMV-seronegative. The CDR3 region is CASSLRGSTEAFF. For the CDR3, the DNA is TGTGCCAGCAGCTTAAGGGGGAGCACTGAAGCTTTCTTT. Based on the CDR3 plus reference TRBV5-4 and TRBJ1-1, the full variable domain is ETGVTQSPTHLIKTRGQQVTLRCSSQSGHNTVSWYQQALGQGPQFIFQYYREEENGRGNFPPRFSGLQFPNYSSELNVNALELDDSALYLCASSLRGSTEAFFGQGTRLTVV.